The T cell receptor beta chain under discussion was sequenced for a study of CD4 T cells in relation to SARS-CoV-2 and coronaviruses. Study in general: The HLA restriction of the shared crossreactive spike epitopes was mapped.

TCRdb's copy holds only in-frame clones and misses some; the assay was immunoSEQ multiplex PCR. The sample contains roughly 71,000 clones, around 86% of which appear only once. The CDR3 is 12 amino acids. V gave up 5 bases and J gave up 6 bases, with 11 bases separating them. From germline, CDR1 is SGHTA and CDR2 FQGTGA. Before the COVID-19 pandemic, during about 2011-2019, CD4+ T cells were taken from unexposed donors. This TCR was recovered from a human donor in good health. The chain is built from TRBV7-3 and TRBJ2-7, with D possibly being TRBD1 or TRBD2 (5 bases each). Sequencing was performed on memory CD4+ T cells from PBMCs. The CDR3, as DNA: TGTGCCAGCAGCCGTCCGGGGACCGAGCAGTACTTC. Encoded protein: CASSRPGTEQYF.